The TCR beta chain under discussion was sequenced for a study of control samples from healthy donors and cancer patients. Germline CDR1 and CDR2: LGHDT and YNNKEL (reference sequence). This CDR3 has 16 residues. Germline trimming cut 2 bases from V and 6 bases from J; bases unmatched to any gene: 10. Data came from immunoSEQ multiplex PCR; TCRdb stores just in-frame clones and leaves some out. The sample contains more than 120,000 clones, more than 90% of which appear only once. The receptor's source is a man aged 30 to 39 in good health. The sample consisted of blood. V is TRBV3-1 (or the pseudogene TRBV3-2) and J is TRBJ2-5; 9 bases agree with TRBD1. The CDR3 DNA sequence: TGTGCCAGCAGCCAACGAGGCACACAGGGGGCTCAGACCCAGTACTTC. This codes for CASSQRGTQGAQTQYF.